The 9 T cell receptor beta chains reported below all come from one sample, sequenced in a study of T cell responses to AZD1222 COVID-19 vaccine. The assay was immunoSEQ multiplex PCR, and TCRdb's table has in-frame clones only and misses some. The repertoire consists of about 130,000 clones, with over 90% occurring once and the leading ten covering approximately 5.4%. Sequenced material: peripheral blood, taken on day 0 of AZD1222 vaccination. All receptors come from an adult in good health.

CDR3 sequence (DNA): TGTGCCAGCAGCTTCGTAAGTGGCGGGAGTAATGAGCAGTTCTTC. Its translation is CASSFVSGGSNEQFF. This rearrangement joins TRBV5-5 to TRBJ2-1; 7 bases fit TRBD2. J was trimmed by 7 bases and V by 2 bases; bases with no gene match: 9. Germline V gives CDR1 SGHKS, CDR2 YYEKEE (reference sequence). CDR3 size: 15 residues.

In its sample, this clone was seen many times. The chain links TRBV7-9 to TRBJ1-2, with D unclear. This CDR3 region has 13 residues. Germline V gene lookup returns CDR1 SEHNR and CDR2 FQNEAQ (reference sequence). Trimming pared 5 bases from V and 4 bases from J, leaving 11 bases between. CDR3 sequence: CASSPDGPYGYTF. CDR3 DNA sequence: TGTGCCAGCAGCCCAGACGGGCCCTATGGCTACACCTTC. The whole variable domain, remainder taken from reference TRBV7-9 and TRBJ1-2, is DTGVSQNPRHKITKRGQNVTFRCDPISEHNRLYWYRQTLGQGPEFLTYFQNEAQLEKSRLLSDRFSAERPKGSFSTLEIQRTEQGDSAMYLCASSPDGPYGYTFGSGTRLTVV.

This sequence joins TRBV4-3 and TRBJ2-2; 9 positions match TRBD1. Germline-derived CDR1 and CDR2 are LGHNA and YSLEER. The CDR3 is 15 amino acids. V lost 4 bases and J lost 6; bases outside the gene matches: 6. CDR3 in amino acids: CASSPVGTGPGELFF. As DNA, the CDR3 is TGCGCCAGCAGCCCGGTCGGGACAGGGCCCGGGGAGCTGTTTTTT.

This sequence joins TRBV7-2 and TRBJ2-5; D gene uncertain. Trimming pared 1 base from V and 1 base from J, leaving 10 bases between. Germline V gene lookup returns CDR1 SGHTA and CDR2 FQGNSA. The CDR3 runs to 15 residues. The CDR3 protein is CASSLDNYAQETQYF. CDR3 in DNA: TGTGCCAGCAGCTTAGATAACTACGCCCAAGAGACCCAGTACTTC.

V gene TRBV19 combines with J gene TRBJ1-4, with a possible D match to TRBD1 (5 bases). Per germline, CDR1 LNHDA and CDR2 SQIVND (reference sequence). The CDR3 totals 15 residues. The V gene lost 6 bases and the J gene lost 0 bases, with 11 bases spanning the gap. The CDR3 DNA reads TGTGCCAGTAGGCACCTAGGGGCAACTAATGAAAAACTGTTTTTT. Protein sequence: CASRHLGATNEKLFF.

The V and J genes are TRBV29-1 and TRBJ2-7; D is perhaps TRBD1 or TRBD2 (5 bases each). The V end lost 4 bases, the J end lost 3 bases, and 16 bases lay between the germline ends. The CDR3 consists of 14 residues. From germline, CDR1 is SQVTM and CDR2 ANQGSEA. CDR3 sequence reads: CSVVRAEGLYEQYF. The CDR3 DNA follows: TGCAGCGTTGTCAGGGCAGAGGGTCTCTACGAGCAGTACTTC.

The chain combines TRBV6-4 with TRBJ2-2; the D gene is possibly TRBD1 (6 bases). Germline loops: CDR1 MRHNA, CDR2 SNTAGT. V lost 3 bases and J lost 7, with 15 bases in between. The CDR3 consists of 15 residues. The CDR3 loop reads CASSDWHREDGELFF. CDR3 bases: TGTGCCAGCAGTGATTGGCACAGGGAAGACGGGGAGCTGTTTTTT.

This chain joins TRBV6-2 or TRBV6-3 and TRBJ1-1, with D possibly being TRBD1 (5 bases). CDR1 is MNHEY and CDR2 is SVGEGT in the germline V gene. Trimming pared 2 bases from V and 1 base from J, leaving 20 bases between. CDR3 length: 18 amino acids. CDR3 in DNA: TGTGCCAGCAGTTACCCCTGGGGGTCGGGGACGAGGAACACTGAAGCTTTCTTT. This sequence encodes CASSYPWGSGTRNTEAFF.

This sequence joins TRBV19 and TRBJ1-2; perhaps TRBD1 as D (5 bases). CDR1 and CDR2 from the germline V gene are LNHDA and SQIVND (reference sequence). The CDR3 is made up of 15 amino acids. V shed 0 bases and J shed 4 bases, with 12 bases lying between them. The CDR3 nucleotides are TGTGCCAGTAGTATAGATGGAGGGGCTGGCTATGGCTACACCTTC. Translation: CASSIDGGAGYGYTF. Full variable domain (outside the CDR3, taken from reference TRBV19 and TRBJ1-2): DGGITQSPKYLFRKEGQNVTLSCEQNLNHDAMYWYRQDPGQGLRLIYYSQIVNDFQKGDIAEGYSVSREKKESFPLTVTSAQKNPTAFYLCASSIDGGAGYGYTFGSGTRLTVV.